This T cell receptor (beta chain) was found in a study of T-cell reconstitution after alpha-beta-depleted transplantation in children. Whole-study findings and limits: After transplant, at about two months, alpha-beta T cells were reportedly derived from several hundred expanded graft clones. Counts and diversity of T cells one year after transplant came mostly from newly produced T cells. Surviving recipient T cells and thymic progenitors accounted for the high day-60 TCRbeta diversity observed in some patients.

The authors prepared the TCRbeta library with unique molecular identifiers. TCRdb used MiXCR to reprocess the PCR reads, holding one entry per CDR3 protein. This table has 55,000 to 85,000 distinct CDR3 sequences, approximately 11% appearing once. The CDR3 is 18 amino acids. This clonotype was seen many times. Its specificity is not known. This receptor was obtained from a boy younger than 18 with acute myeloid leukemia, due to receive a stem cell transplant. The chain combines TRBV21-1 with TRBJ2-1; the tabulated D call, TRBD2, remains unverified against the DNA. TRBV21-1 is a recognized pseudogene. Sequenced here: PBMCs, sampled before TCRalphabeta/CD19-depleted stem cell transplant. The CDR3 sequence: CASSPKTGGPSSYNEQFF. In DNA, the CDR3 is TGTGCCAGCAGCCCCAAAACGGGGGGCCCGAGCTCCTACAATGAGCAGTTCTTC.